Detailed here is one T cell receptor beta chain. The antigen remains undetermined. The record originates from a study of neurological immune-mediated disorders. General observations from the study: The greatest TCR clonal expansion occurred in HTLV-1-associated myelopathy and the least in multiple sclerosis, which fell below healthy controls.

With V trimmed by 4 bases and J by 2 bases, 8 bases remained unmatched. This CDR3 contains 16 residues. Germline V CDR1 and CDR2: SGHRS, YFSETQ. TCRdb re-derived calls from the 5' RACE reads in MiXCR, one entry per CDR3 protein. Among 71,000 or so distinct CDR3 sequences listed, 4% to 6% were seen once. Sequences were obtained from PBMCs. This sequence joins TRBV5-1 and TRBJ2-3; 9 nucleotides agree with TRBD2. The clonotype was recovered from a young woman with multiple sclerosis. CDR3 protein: CASSQLSGGITDTQYF. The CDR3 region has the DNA TGCGCCAGCAGCCAGCTTAGCGGGGGCATCACAGATACGCAGTATTTT.